The 27 T cell receptor beta chains below were found in one sample sequenced in a study of blood T cell repertoires in COVID-19. Clones were sequenced by immunoSEQ multiplex PCR, and TCRdb holds only the in-frame ones, with some missing. The data hold 150,000 to 200,000 clones, with 79% observed a single time. The source material was PBMCs or T cells enriched from blood (not recorded which). The receptor source for this set is a woman between 65 and 79 years old in a cohort exposed to, infected with or recovered from COVID-19 (not recorded which).

This chain links TRBV4-3 with TRBJ1-5; D is unresolved. V was shortened by 0 bases and J by 0 bases, with 6 bases between the two germline ends. This CDR3 region has 15 residues. The germline CDR1 and CDR2 sequences are LGHNA and YSLEER. DNA of the CDR3: TGCGCCAGCAGCCAAGATCTCTATAGCAATCAGCCCCAGCATTTT. It codes for CASSQDLYSNQPQHF.

V usage is TRBV4-2 and J usage is TRBJ1-1; TRBD1 matches 8 bases. V shed 1 base and J 0 bases; nucleotides not matched to a gene: 1. The CDR3 consists of 15 residues. Looked up from germline, CDR1 is LGHNA and CDR2 is YNFKEQ. Written as DNA, the CDR3 is TGTGCCAGCAGCCAAGTCAGGGGGCTGAACACTGAAGCTTTCTTT. The encoded protein is CASSQVRGLNTEAFF.

The rearrangement joins TRBV5-1 to TRBJ2-1; TRBD2 aligns across 12 bases. The CDR3 length is 14 residues. Germline CDR1 and CDR2: SGHRS and YFSETQ. The junction had 9 bases not matched to a gene; V was cut back by 3 bases and J by 14 bases. Here the CDR3 reads CASSSPTSGSSKFF. The DNA for the CDR3 is TGCGCCAGCAGCTCGCCGACTAGCGGGAGCTCGAAGTTCTTC.

V gene TRBV5-6 combines with J gene TRBJ2-7; 8 nucleotides match TRBD1. Germline CDR1 is SGHDT and CDR2 is YYEEEE. After removal of 3 bases from V and 2 bases from J, the junction contained 13 bases not matched to a gene. The CDR3 loop spans 17 amino acids. CDR3 amino acids: CASSSERPDRGPYEQYF. The CDR3 DNA reads as TGTGCCAGCAGCTCGGAGAGACCAGACAGGGGCCCCTACGAGCAGTACTTC.

This chain uses TRBV5-1 with TRBJ2-1, with 15 bases matching TRBD2. The germline V gene encodes CDR1 SGHRS and CDR2 YFSETQ. The length of the CDR3 is 17 residues. Trimming cost V 1 base and J 5 bases; bases outside gene matches: 4. The CDR3 loop reads CASSLRGLAGGHNEQFF. CDR3 in DNA: TGCGCCAGCAGCTTGAGAGGACTAGCGGGAGGGCACAATGAGCAGTTCTTC.

V and J are TRBV19 and TRBJ2-3, with D perhaps TRBD2 (5 bases). V was clipped by 1 base and J by 3 bases, with 8 bases between them. Germline CDR1 is LNHDA and CDR2 is SQIVND (reference sequence). The CDR3 contains 14 residues. The CDR3 protein is CASSIARETDTQYF. The CDR3 DNA is TGTGCCAGTAGTATAGCGAGGGAAACAGATACGCAGTATTTT.

The chain combines TRBV6-5 with TRBJ1-3, with unresolved D. Germline loops: CDR1 MNHEY, CDR2 SVGAGI. The CDR3 covers 15 residues. Trimming shortened V by 7 bases and J by 0 bases, and 13 bases separated the two germline ends. The CDR3 protein is CASINPSYSGNTIYF. The CDR3 region has the DNA TGTGCCAGCATTAATCCCTCTTACTCTGGAAACACCATATATTTT.

This clone appeared a single time. The V call is TRBV11-3, the J call TRBJ1-6; weak D call: TRBD1 (6 bases). Per the germline V gene, CDR1 is SGHNT and CDR2 is YENEEA. V was clipped by 4 bases and J by 13 bases, with 14 bases between them. CDR3 length: 13 amino acids. The chain's CDR3 is CASSSDRFRPLHF. The CDR3, as DNA: TGTGCCAGCAGCTCCGACAGGTTTAGGCCCCTCCACTTT.

The chain combines TRBV6-5 with TRBJ1-1; possibly TRBD1 for D (6 bases). V lost 9 bases and J 5 bases, leaving 16 bases between the germline ends. The CDR3 length is 13 residues. In germline, CDR1 is MNHEY, CDR2 SVGAGI. The CDR3 DNA reads TGTGCCAGTCGTACAGGGTTTAATACTGAAGCTTTCTTT. Its translation is CASRTGFNTEAFF.

The chain carries TRBV9 and TRBJ2-5, with 7 bases fitting TRBD2. Germline V gene sequence: CDR1 SGDLS, CDR2 YYNGEE. The CDR3 length is 15 residues. V trimming: 2 bases; J trimming: 9 bases; junction bases outside the gene matches: 13. CDR3 sequence reads: CASSVGEGRGGAQYF. Written as DNA, the CDR3 is TGTGCCAGCAGCGTGGGGGAGGGCCGGGGCGGAGCCCAGTACTTC.

V usage is TRBV2 and J usage is TRBJ2-3; weak D call: TRBD1 (6 bases). The CDR3 spans 15 residues. Trimming left V 8 bases short and J 0 bases short, with 15 bases between. From germline, CDR1 is SNHLY and CDR2 FYNNEI. The CDR3 is CASSGTGMSTDTQYF. DNA of the CDR3: TGTGCCAGCTCCGGAACAGGGATGAGCACAGATACGCAGTATTTT.

The V call is TRBV5-1, the J call TRBJ2-3; the D gene is possibly TRBD1 (6 bases). CDR3 size: 15 residues. CDR1 and CDR2 from the germline V gene are SGHRS and YFSETQ. V dropped 5 bases and J dropped 0 bases, with 13 bases sitting between them. Here the CDR3 reads CASRSTGSSTDTQYF. CDR3 bases: TGCGCCAGCAGGTCTACAGGGTCCAGCACAGATACGCAGTATTTT.

This sequence joins TRBV7-3 and TRBJ1-4, with 11 bases fitting TRBD1. This CDR3 has 14 residues. Germline lookup yields CDR1 SGHTA and CDR2 FQGTGA. The junction had 4 bases not matched to a gene; V was cut back by 5 bases and J by 8 bases. CDR3 region: CASSKGQGEEKLFF. CDR3 in DNA: TGTGCCAGCAGCAAGGGACAGGGGGAGGAAAAACTGTTTTTT.

This sequence joins TRBV7-9 and TRBJ2-3; TRBD2 matches 7 bases. This CDR3 spans 13 amino acids. J was trimmed by 5 bases and V by 2 bases; bases with no gene match: 1. CDR1 and CDR2 (germline): SEHNR, FQNEAQ (reference sequence). CDR3 loop: CASSLWGGDTQYF. CDR3 coding DNA: TGTGCCAGCAGCTTATGGGGGGGAGATACGCAGTATTTT.

The J gene is TRBJ2-1, the V gene TRBV7-3; TRBD1 might be the D (6 bases). Trimming cost V 5 bases and J 8 bases, with 13 bases left between them. There are 13 residues in the CDR3. Germline loops: CDR1 SGHTA, CDR2 FQGTGA. DNA of the CDR3: TGTGCCAGCAGCGTTAAGACAGGCCATGAGCAGTTCTTC. It translates to CASSVKTGHEQFF.

V is TRBV7-9 and J is TRBJ1-1; D remains unclear. Trimming took 7 bases from V and 4 from J, leaving 16 bases between them. The CDR3 extends over 14 amino acids. Germline CDR1 reads SEHNR; CDR2 reads FQNEAQ (reference sequence). DNA of the CDR3: TGTGCCAGCACGTTATCCGGGGAGGGCACTGAAGCTTTCTTT. Translated, it gives CASTLSGEGTEAFF.

V and J are TRBV6-1 and TRBJ2-7; TRBD1 agrees at 10 bases. Germline CDR1 reads MNHNS; CDR2 reads SASEGT. With V trimmed by 4 bases and J by 6 bases, 12 bases remained unmatched. CDR3 size: 16 residues. For the CDR3, the DNA is TGTGCCAGCAGTGGCTGGGACAGGGGCCATCCCTTCGAGCAGTACTTC. Protein sequence: CASSGWDRGHPFEQYF.

This clone was observed a handful of times. A read error may produce the germline difference seen at one junction end. The chain links TRBV7-7 to TRBJ2-1, with TRBD2 matching 11 bases. This CDR3 has 15 residues. Germline CDR1 reads SSHAT; CDR2 reads FNYEAQ (reference sequence). The CDR3 sequence: CASSSGLADYNEQFF. The CDR3, as DNA: TGTGCTAGCAGCTCGGGACTAGCGGATTACAATGAGCAGTTCTTC. Together with reference TRBV7-7 and TRBJ2-1, the CDR3 gives the full variable domain: GAGVSQSPRYKVTKRGQDVTLRCDPISSHATLYWYQQALGQGPEFLTYFNYEAQPDKSGLPSDRFSAERPEGSISTLTIQRTEQRDSAMYRCASSSGLADYNEQFFGPGTRLTVL.

V gene TRBV7-9 combines with J gene TRBJ2-3; D is unclear. V gave up 1 base and J gave up 0 bases, with 5 bases separating them. The CDR3 covers 14 residues. Germline CDR1 SEHNR, CDR2 FQNEAQ (reference sequence). This CDR3 is CASSLGASTDTQYF. The DNA for the CDR3 is TGTGCCAGCAGCTTAGGAGCTAGCACAGATACGCAGTATTTT.

The chain carries TRBV19 and TRBJ2-1; the D gene is possibly TRBD2 (5 bases). V was clipped by 5 bases and J by 12 bases, with 11 bases between them. Germline CDR1 LNHDA, CDR2 SQIVND (reference sequence). The CDR3 length is 11 residues. The CDR3 spells CASSDSRVQFF. Written as DNA, the CDR3 is TGTGCCAGTAGTGATTCGAGGGTGCAGTTCTTC. Supplemented by reference TRBV19 and TRBJ2-1, the full variable domain reads DGGITQSPKYLFRKEGQNVTLSCEQNLNHDAMYWYRQDPGQGLRLIYYSQIVNDFQKGDIAEGYSVSREKKESFPLTVTSAQKNPTAFYLCASSDSRVQFFGPGTRLTVL.

The chain joins TRBV4-1 to TRBJ1-4, with D perhaps matching TRBD1 (5 bases). The length of the CDR3 is 15 residues. Trimming removed 4 bases at V and 0 bases at J, with 9 bases between. The V gene's germline CDR1 is MGHRA and CDR2 YSYEKL. CDR3 sequence reads: CASSRGHSTNEKLFF. In DNA, the CDR3 is TGCGCCAGCAGCCGTGGACACTCAACTAATGAAAAACTGTTTTTT.

The genes are TRBV15 and TRBJ1-2; 7 bases align to TRBD1. V lost 1 base and J lost 4; bases outside the gene matches: 6. From germline, CDR1 is LNHNV and CDR2 YYDKDF (reference sequence). There are 15 residues in the CDR3. The CDR3 loop is CATSRGRGTAYGYTF. CDR3 nucleotides: TGTGCCACCAGCAGAGGCCGAGGGACAGCCTATGGCTACACCTTC.

This sequence joins TRBV6-5 and TRBJ1-1; TRBD1 might be the D (6 bases). V gave up 6 bases and J gave up 11 bases, with 16 bases separating them. The CDR3 is made up of 12 amino acids. Germline-derived CDR1 and CDR2 are MNHEY and SVGAGI. The CDR3 sequence is CASRGQGPFAFF. CDR3 in DNA: TGTGCCAGCAGGGGGCAGGGGCCATTCGCTTTCTTT.

This sequence joins TRBV9 and TRBJ2-3, with D uncertain. There are 15 residues in the CDR3. V lost 0 bases, J lost 2 bases, and 10 bases lay in between. CDR1 and CDR2 from the germline V gene are SGDLS and YYNGEE. CDR3 protein: CASSVVERITDTQYF. For the CDR3, the DNA is TGTGCCAGCAGCGTAGTAGAGAGAATCACAGATACGCAGTATTTT. Based on the CDR3 plus reference TRBV9 and TRBJ2-3, the full variable domain is DSGVTQTPKHLITATGQRVTLRCSPRSGDLSVYWYQQSLDQGLQFLIQYYNGEERAKGNILERFSAQQFPDLHSELNLSSLELGDSALYFCASSVVERITDTQYFGPGTRLTVL.

The chain employs TRBV19 and TRBJ2-1; a possible D gene is TRBD1 (7 bases). V lost 1 base, J lost 5 bases, and 15 bases lay in between. This CDR3 spans 16 amino acids. The germline CDR1 and CDR2 sequences are LNHDA and SQIVND (reference sequence). The CDR3 loop is CASSIGAGGFNNEQFF. CDR3 sequence (DNA): TGTGCCAGTAGTATAGGGGCAGGGGGGTTCAACAATGAGCAGTTCTTC. The whole variable domain, remainder taken from reference TRBV19 and TRBJ2-1, is DGGITQSPKYLFRKEGQNVTLSCEQNLNHDAMYWYRQDPGQGLRLIYYSQIVNDFQKGDIAEGYSVSREKKESFPLTVTSAQKNPTAFYLCASSIGAGGFNNEQFFGPGTRLTVL.

In its sample, this clone was seen a few times. The J gene is TRBJ2-1, the V gene TRBV5-1; no clear D. The V gene lost 0 bases and the J gene lost 9 bases, with 10 bases spanning the gap. The CDR3 is made up of 13 amino acids. Germline values: CDR1 SGHRS, CDR2 YFSETQ. This chain's CDR3 is CASSLAPYVEQFF. The CDR3 DNA reads as TGCGCCAGCAGCTTGGCTCCCTATGTTGAGCAGTTCTTC.

J is TRBJ1-1 and V is TRBV7-2; TRBD1 might be the D (5 bases). V was clipped by 5 bases and J by 4 bases, with 14 bases between them. Germline V CDR1 and CDR2: SGHTA, FQGNSA. This CDR3 contains 14 residues. This CDR3 is CASSPRGGGTEAFF. The CDR3 bases are TGTGCCAGCAGCCCCCGGGGGGGTGGCACTGAAGCTTTCTTT.